The 32 T cell receptor beta chains listed next were all sequenced from one sample in a study of a mutant IDH1 vaccine in newly diagnosed glioma. Time point specified: week 35, safety follow-up. With topical imiquimod, each dose of the vaccine consisted of 300 ug of mutant IDH1 20-mer peptide. Using immunoSEQ multiplex PCR, the repertoire was profiled, and TCRdb retains in-frame clones only, with some absent. The sample yields about 68,000 clones, roughly 83% seen once. No cognate antigen is known for these TCRs. Source: PBMCs, taken from a glioma patient whose treatment included an IDH1 peptide vaccine. The receptors stem from a man between 18 and 29 years old with glioma.

This CDR3 is CASGERGKAFF. The CDR3 DNA sequence: TGTGCCAGCGGGGAAAGGGGGAAAGCTTTCTTT. The chain combines TRBV28 with TRBJ1-1, with D possibly being TRBD1 (6 bases). The V end lost 8 bases, the J end lost 9 bases, and 13 bases lay between the germline ends. The CDR3 length is 11 residues. The germline CDR1 and CDR2 sequences are MDHEN and SYDVKM.

The CDR3 sequence: CASSEVEFYGYTF. CDR3 DNA: TGTGCCAGCAGTGAAGTGGAGTTCTATGGCTACACCTTC. The gene calls are TRBV6-1 and TRBJ1-2, with unresolved D. The CDR3 contains 13 residues. Trimming took 1 base from V and 4 from J, leaving 7 bases between them. The germline gives CDR1 MNHNS, CDR2 SASEGT.

J is TRBJ1-1 and V is TRBV6-6; a weak D match, TRBD1 (5 bases). CDR1 and CDR2 from the germline V gene are MNHNY and SVGAGI (reference sequence). V was trimmed by 2 bases and J by 3 bases, leaving 16 bases between them. This CDR3 has 16 residues. The CDR3 protein is CASSYPRGARDTEAFF. DNA of the CDR3: TGTGCCAGCAGTTACCCCAGAGGGGCGCGAGACACTGAAGCTTTCTTT.

This clone has just a few counts. The chain carries TRBV4-1 and TRBJ1-1; D is ambiguous. The CDR3 has 14 amino acids. The germline V gene encodes CDR1 MGHRA and CDR2 YSYEKL. Trimming shortened V by 8 bases and J by 1 base, and 14 bases separated the two germline ends. The CDR3 nucleotides read TGCGCCAGCGCGGGGATTTTAAGGAACACTGAAGCTTTCTTT. It encodes CASAGILRNTEAFF.

V gene TRBV6-5 combines with J gene TRBJ1-6; tentatively, D is TRBD1 (6 bases). Germline V gene data show CDR1 as MNHEY and CDR2 as SVGAGI. Trimming pared 5 bases from V and 7 bases from J, leaving 12 bases between. The length of the CDR3 is 14 residues. The CDR3 sequence: CASSRTGQNSPLHF. CDR3 nucleotide sequence: TGTGCCAGCAGTCGAACAGGGCAGAATTCACCCCTCCACTTT.

V gene TRBV9 combines with J gene TRBJ1-4; D remains unclear. V was shortened by 0 bases and J by 0 bases, with 3 bases between the two germline ends. CDR3 length: 14 amino acids. Germline CDR1 SGDLS, CDR2 YYNGEE. The CDR3 DNA reads as TGTGCCAGCAGCGTAGAAGCAACTAATGAAAAACTGTTTTTT. It specifies CASSVEATNEKLFF.

This rearrangement joins TRBV5-1 to TRBJ2-2; the D gene could be TRBD1 or TRBD2 (5 bases each). V lost 0 bases and J 4 bases, leaving 13 bases between the germline ends. This CDR3 has 16 amino acids. Germline V gives CDR1 SGHRS, CDR2 YFSETQ. The CDR3: CASSLGQRASTGELFF. DNA of the CDR3: TGCGCCAGCAGCTTGGGACAGAGGGCGAGCACCGGGGAGCTGTTTTTT.

The chain recombines TRBV18 with TRBJ2-1, with a weak D call TRBD1 (6 bases). CDR3 length: 15 residues. V was shortened by 0 bases and J by 3 bases, with 9 bases between the two germline ends. Germline CDR1 is KGHSH and CDR2 is LQKENI. The CDR3 protein is CASSPPGRGYNEQFF. Written as DNA, the CDR3 is TGTGCCAGCTCACCACCGGGCAGGGGCTACAATGAGCAGTTCTTC. The full variable domain, completed using reference TRBV18 and TRBJ2-1, is NAGVMQNPRHLVRRRGQEARLRCSPMKGHSHVYWYRQLPEEGLKFMVYLQKENIIDESGMPKERFSAEFPKEGPSILRIQQVVRGDSAAYFCASSPPGRGYNEQFFGPGTRLTVL.

The J gene is TRBJ1-3, the V gene TRBV7-9; D is possibly TRBD1 (5 bases). Germline V lookup: CDR1 SEHNR, CDR2 FQNEAQ (reference sequence). The CDR3 has 14 residues. V was cut by 5 bases and J by 3 bases, with 11 bases left in between. The CDR3 DNA is TGTGCCAGCAGCCCCCAGACAGATGGAAACACCATATATTTT. This translates into CASSPQTDGNTIYF.

The chain has TRBV7-9 and TRBJ1-1; D gene uncertain. In germline, CDR1 is SEHNR, CDR2 FQNEAQ (reference sequence). Trimming left V 5 bases short and J 6 bases short, with 4 bases between. The CDR3 has 10 residues. The CDR3 region is CASSGAEAFF. The CDR3 DNA reads TGTGCCAGCAGCGGAGCTGAAGCTTTCTTT.

The CDR3 DNA is TGCGCCAGCAGCTCGCCTTTGGTCCATGAAGCTTTCTTT. It yields the protein CASSSPLVHEAFF. This sequence joins TRBV5-1 and TRBJ1-1; D remains unclear. The CDR3 has 13 residues. Between the trimmed V and J ends, which lost 3 bases and 7 bases, there was a span of 13 bases. The V gene's germline CDR1 is SGHRS and CDR2 YFSETQ.

V and J are TRBV4-2 and TRBJ1-2; 7 positions agree with TRBD1. The CDR3 spans 15 residues. V shed 0 bases, J shed 1 base, and the junction held 2 bases outside the gene matches. The germline CDR1 and CDR2 sequences are LGHNA and YNFKEQ. The DNA for the CDR3 is TGTGCCAGCAGCCAAGACCGACAGGGTAACTATGGCTACACCTTC. This gives the protein CASSQDRQGNYGYTF.

The chain recombines TRBV30 with TRBJ1-2, with 7 bases fitting TRBD1. Germline lookup yields CDR1 GTSNPN and CDR2 SVGIG (reference sequence). The CDR3 sequence is 13 residues long. J was trimmed by 8 bases and V by 3 bases; bases with no gene match: 9. CDR3 DNA sequence: TGTGCCTGGAGGCATCAGGGGGGCGGAGGCTACACCTTC. It encodes CAWRHQGGGGYTF.

This chain uses TRBV9 with TRBJ1-2, with D maybe TRBD1 (5 bases). CDR3 length: 12 amino acids. Trimming pared 4 bases from V and 6 bases from J, leaving 10 bases between. Germline values: CDR1 SGDLS, CDR2 YYNGEE. The chain's CDR3 is CASSLGGDGYTF. In DNA form, the CDR3 reads TGTGCCAGCAGCTTGGGAGGGGATGGCTACACCTTC.

Written as DNA, the CDR3 is TGTGCCAGCAGCTTAGGGGCCTACAATGAGCAGTTCTTC. Translation: CASSLGAYNEQFF. V and J are TRBV7-3 and TRBJ2-1; D remains unclear. Germline V CDR1 and CDR2: SGHTA, FQGTGA. V lost 2 bases, J lost 2 bases, and 4 bases lay in between. The CDR3 contains 13 residues.

V and J are TRBV28 and TRBJ1-1; 8 bases line up with TRBD1. Trimming took 6 bases from V and 4 from J; bases not matched to a gene: 13. This CDR3 region has 16 residues. CDR1 and CDR2 (germline): MDHEN, SYDVKM. The CDR3 coding sequence is TGTGCCAGCAGGCCCAGGGCAGGGGGCTGGGGCACTGAAGCTTTCTTT. This gives the protein CASRPRAGGWGTEAFF. Full variable domain (rest looked up from reference TRBV28 and TRBJ1-1): DVKVTQSSRYLVKRTGEKVFLECVQDMDHENMFWYRQDPGLGLRLIYFSYDVKMKEKGDIPEGYSVSREKKERFSLILESASTNQTSMYLCASRPRAGGWGTEAFFGQGTRLTVV.

The chain uses TRBV28 and TRBJ1-1; D is uncertain. The V end lost 6 bases, the J end lost 0 bases, and 8 bases lay between the germline ends. The germline gives CDR1 MDHEN, CDR2 SYDVKM. CDR3 length equals 13 residues. CDR3 in DNA: TGTGCCAGCAGCGGTCCCTTGAACACTGAAGCTTTCTTT. Amino acids: CASSGPLNTEAFF.

The CDR3 nucleotides read TGTGCCAGCAGCCCTTCCCCGGTAGGGAGCATCACAGATACGCAGTATTTT. Encoded protein: CASSPSPVGSITDTQYF. The chain employs TRBV13 and TRBJ2-3; possibly TRBD2 for D (5 bases). V lost 5 bases and J 2 bases, leaving 20 bases between the germline ends. This CDR3 comprises 17 residues. From germline, CDR1 is PRHDT and CDR2 FYEKMQ (reference sequence).

As regards this clone: This same CDR3 is encoded by further DNA sequences in the sample. The V gene is TRBV27, the J gene TRBJ1-2, with TRBD1 as a possible D gene (5 bases). CDR1 is MNHEY, CDR2 SMNVEV, per germline (reference sequence). This CDR3 spans 13 amino acids. The V and J ends lost 5 bases and 4 bases respectively, with 11 bases between them. The CDR3 sequence is CASSLGTGYGYTF. The CDR3, as DNA: TGTGCCAGCAGTCTTGGGACGGGCTATGGCTACACCTTC.

The rearrangement links TRBV19 to TRBJ1-5, with D tentatively TRBD1 (6 bases). V gave up 5 bases and J gave up 2 bases, with 13 bases separating them. Looked up from germline, CDR1 is LNHDA and CDR2 is SQIVND (reference sequence). The CDR3 contains 15 residues. As DNA, the CDR3 is TGTGCCAGTAGTCCCCGGGACATCGGCAATCAGCCCCAGCATTTT. It specifies CASSPRDIGNQPQHF.

In this sample, this clone turned up a few times. V gene TRBV29-1 combines with J gene TRBJ1-2; 7 bases are shared with TRBD1. J gave up 4 bases and V 7 bases, and 9 bases lay outside the gene matches. CDR3 length: 13 amino acids. Germline V gene lookup returns CDR1 SQVTM and CDR2 ANQGSEA. The CDR3 loop is CSATTGWAYGYTF. CDR3 in DNA: TGCAGCGCAACGACAGGGTGGGCCTATGGCTACACCTTC.

V gene TRBV10-3 combines with J gene TRBJ1-6; the match to TRBD1 covers 9 bases. Germline V gene data show CDR1 as ENHRY and CDR2 as SYGVKD. The trim removed 3 bases at V and 11 bases at J, leaving 8 bases unmatched. CDR3 size: 15 residues. CDR3 DNA sequence: TGTGCCATCAGTGAATCGGGACAGGGAAGGCCACCCCTCCACTTT. Its translation: CAISESGQGRPPLHF.

This chain joins TRBV5-1 and TRBJ2-7; D might be TRBD2 (7 bases). The CDR3 runs 11 residues. Deletions cut 6 bases from V and 7 bases from J, with 11 bases between. Germline loops: CDR1 SGHRS, CDR2 YFSETQ. The CDR3 coding sequence is TGCGCCAGCACCAGGGGAGGGGAGCAGTACTTC. Its translation: CASTRGGEQYF.

The chain links TRBV9 to TRBJ2-6; D is perhaps TRBD1 (5 bases). V lost 0 bases and J lost 0, with 10 bases in between. The CDR3 runs to 17 residues. CDR1 and CDR2 from the germline V gene are SGDLS and YYNGEE. CDR3: CASSVAQGYSGANVLTF. The DNA of the CDR3 is TGTGCCAGCAGCGTAGCTCAGGGCTACTCTGGGGCCAACGTCCTGACTTTC.

The gene calls are TRBV4-2 and TRBJ1-5; no reliable D call. This CDR3 comprises 14 residues. Germline CDR1 LGHNA, CDR2 YNFKEQ. V was shortened by 4 bases and J by 2 bases, with 9 bases between the two germline ends. CDR3: CASSLLWGNQPQHF. The DNA for the CDR3 is TGTGCCAGCAGCCTTTTATGGGGCAATCAGCCCCAGCATTTT.

The chain recombines TRBV7-2 with TRBJ1-4; the D gene is possibly TRBD1 (5 bases). Germline V CDR1 and CDR2: SGHTA, FQGNSA. The CDR3 spans 14 residues. The ends were cut back, 4 bases at V and 8 bases at J, with 14 bases in the middle. In DNA, the CDR3 is TGTGCCAGCAGCTGGGTGGGGGGAGGCGAAAAACTGTTTTTT. It codes for CASSWVGGGEKLFF. Together with reference TRBV7-2 and TRBJ1-4, the CDR3 gives the full variable domain: GAGVSQSPSNKVTEKGKDVELRCDPISGHTALYWYRQSLGQGLEFLIYFQGNSAPDKSGLPSDRFSAERTGGSVSTLTIQRTQQEDSAVYLCASSWVGGGEKLFFGSGTQLSVL.

V usage is TRBV7-9 and J usage is TRBJ2-5, with TRBD2 matching 13 bases. CDR3 length equals 18 residues. J lost 0 bases, V lost 5 bases, and 9 bases had no gene match. Germline CDR1 and CDR2: SEHNR and FQNEAQ (reference sequence). CDR3 nucleotide sequence: TGTGCCAGCAGCCCCGGACTAGCGGGGGTCTCGTACCAAGAGACCCAGTACTTC. Amino acid sequence: CASSPGLAGVSYQETQYF.

This sequence joins TRBV18 and TRBJ1-1; D is uncertain. Between the trimmed V and J ends, which lost 3 bases and 1 base, there was a span of 6 bases. The CDR3 sequence is 13 residues long. Germline V gives CDR1 KGHSH, CDR2 LQKENI. This CDR3 reads CASSPDKNTEAFF. The CDR3 DNA reads as TGTGCCAGCTCACCCGACAAGAACACTGAAGCTTTCTTT.

The rearrangement joins TRBV23-1 to TRBJ2-7; D remains unclear. TRBV23-1 is treated as an ORF (open reading frame) with a function not yet certain. The V end was cut by 4 bases, the J end by 6 bases, with 22 bases between. The CDR3 totals 16 residues. The DNA for the CDR3 is TGCGCCAGCAGTCCAAAAAGTGGGGAACTCTTCCCCGAGCAGTACTTC. It translates to CASSPKSGELFPEQYF.

The chain has TRBV6-5 and TRBJ1-2, with TRBD1 as a possible D gene (6 bases). Trimming pared 2 bases from V and 7 bases from J, leaving 11 bases between. This CDR3 region has 13 residues. Germline values: CDR1 MNHEY, CDR2 SVGAGI. CDR3 sequence: CASSYEQGSGYTF. The CDR3 DNA reads TGTGCCAGCAGTTACGAACAGGGAAGTGGCTACACCTTC.

V and J are TRBV6-6 and TRBJ2-7; 8 bases line up with TRBD1. V was pared by 5 bases and J by 0 bases, with 6 bases of the junction left unmatched. Germline V gene lookup returns CDR1 MNHNY and CDR2 SVGAGI (reference sequence). The CDR3 runs 15 residues. CDR3 sequence reads: CASSKGTGSSYEQYF. The DNA for the CDR3 is TGTGCCAGCAGTAAGGGGACAGGCAGCTCCTACGAGCAGTACTTC.

The chain combines TRBV5-4 with TRBJ2-5, with 11 bases matching TRBD2. Germline V lookup: CDR1 SGHNT, CDR2 YYREEE (reference sequence). The junction had 9 bases not matched to a gene; V was cut back by 4 bases and J by 4 bases. This CDR3 spans 16 amino acids. DNA of the CDR3: TGTGCCAGCAGCGTAAGACTAGCGGGATTGGTAGAGACCCAGTACTTC. This sequence encodes CASSVRLAGLVETQYF.